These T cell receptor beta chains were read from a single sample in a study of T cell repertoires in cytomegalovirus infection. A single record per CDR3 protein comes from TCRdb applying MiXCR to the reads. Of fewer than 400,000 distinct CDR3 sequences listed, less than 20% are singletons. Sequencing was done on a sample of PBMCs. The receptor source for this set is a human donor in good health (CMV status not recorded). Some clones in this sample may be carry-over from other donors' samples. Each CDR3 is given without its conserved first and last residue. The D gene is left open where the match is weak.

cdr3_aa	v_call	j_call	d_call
ASSPPRPPPIRTQY	TRBV12-3/TRBV12-4	TRBJ2-5	.
GWEAGALYEQY	TRBV7-9	TRBJ2-7	TRBD2
ASSLASGSPNTEAF	TRBV5-1	TRBJ1-1	.
SARDQQNGEQF	TRBV20-1	TRBJ2-1	.
ASSFGTSRETQY	TRBV7-9	TRBJ2-5	TRBD2
ASRLGWERAKNIQY	TRBV11-2	TRBJ2-4	.
ASSLRGPGGELF	TRBV5-1	TRBJ2-2	TRBD1
ASSPSTDSLNTEAF	TRBV18	TRBJ1-1	.
ASTTRGRANEKLF	TRBV7-8	TRBJ1-4	TRBD1
SASTGMNTEAF	TRBV20-1	TRBJ1-1	.
ASSQERDRFYGYT	TRBV4-1	TRBJ1-2	TRBD1
ASSHGQGEHYEQY	TRBV7-2	TRBJ2-7	TRBD1
ASSATSGSEGEQF	TRBV9	TRBJ2-1	TRBD2
ASSFGPQNEQF	TRBV7-6	TRBJ2-1	.
ASSERTNEQF	TRBV5-4	TRBJ2-1	.
ASSPRGQTGELF	TRBV7-6	TRBJ2-2	.
ASSLRRGVPF	TRBV6-2/TRBV6-3	TRBJ2-1	.
ASARQGYSYNEQF	TRBV7-2	TRBJ2-1	TRBD1
ASSLGGATGTQY	TRBV7-2	TRBJ2-3	.
ASSPSPGLVDNEQF	TRBV7-2	TRBJ2-1	TRBD2
ASSLFGARNPDTQC	TRBV7-2	TRBJ2-3	.
ASKPLQGASNQPQH	TRBV19	TRBJ1-5	TRBD1
ASSYQGSREKLF	TRBV7-2	TRBJ1-4	.
ASSPVGFGEKLF	TRBV7-9	TRBJ1-4	.
ASSLVTGSNTEAF	TRBV7-2	TRBJ1-1	.
ASSPVRVLDGQFLTIY	TRBV9	TRBJ1-3	.
ASYGSPTYNEQF	TRBV5-6	TRBJ2-1	.
ASSFLGTSGYPRWDTQY	TRBV7-2	TRBJ2-3	TRBD2
ASSFEGYTDTQY	TRBV5-1	TRBJ2-3	.
ASSLVLGSIGGYT	TRBV7-2	TRBJ1-2	.
ASNSDRAYEQY	TRBV2	TRBJ2-7	TRBD1
ASSFGGQDYEQY	TRBV7-9	TRBJ2-7	TRBD1
ASTSSGVFVEQY	TRBV7-9	TRBJ2-7	TRBD2
ASSRAGGGLNEKLF	TRBV2	TRBJ1-4	.
ASSLRTSGNTGELF	TRBV7-6	TRBJ2-2	TRBD2
ASSLTTSGGPPDTQY	TRBV7-8	TRBJ2-3	TRBD2
ASSLALGQYEQY	TRBV7-6	TRBJ2-7	TRBD1
ASSFQDRPYYGYT	TRBV5-6	TRBJ1-2	TRBD1
ATSDHETGSSYEQY	TRBV24-1	TRBJ2-7	.
ASKKPQGSRIRIKVNSPLH	TRBV27	TRBJ1-6	.
ASSPWDSWNTEAF	TRBV28	TRBJ1-1	TRBD1
ASSLRAYYEQY	TRBV7-2	TRBJ2-7	.
ASSTTGLSNQPQH	TRBV7-9	TRBJ1-5	.
SASFGFENSPLH	TRBV20-1	TRBJ1-6	.
ASSQPGLAGGTQY	TRBV28	TRBJ2-5	TRBD2
ASADGGYQETQY	TRBV2	TRBJ2-5	.
ASSFAADFSTDTQY	TRBV7-9	TRBJ2-3	.
ASSLAAFYLGEAF	TRBV5-5	TRBJ1-1	.
ASSRGPGQGQETQY	TRBV7-2	TRBJ2-5	.
ASRDRLSGELF	TRBV6-2/TRBV6-3	TRBJ2-2	.
ASSPTRDAEQY	TRBV5-5	TRBJ2-7	.
ASSLAGGHNEQF	TRBV28	TRBJ2-1	TRBD1
SVRQGADQPQH	TRBV29-1	TRBJ1-5	TRBD1
ASNRQVTDTQY	TRBV19	TRBJ2-3	.